The 15 T cell receptor beta chains below were found in one sample sequenced in a study of lymphopenia after photon versus proton radiotherapy. The table came from immunoSEQ multiplex PCR; TCRdb's copy has only in-frame clones and leaves some out. The sample records 83,000 or so clones, around 88% being singletons. Sequenced material: peripheral blood, taken from a patient treated with proton-based radiotherapy. Source of these receptors: a man in his sixties with pancreatic cancer.

V usage is TRBV28 and J usage is TRBJ1-4; tentatively, D is TRBD1 (5 bases). CDR3 length: 17 residues. Trimming cost V 6 bases and J 0 bases, with 17 bases left between them. The germline CDR1 and CDR2 sequences are MDHEN and SYDVKM. The DNA of the CDR3 is TGTGCCAGCAGCATACCCTCCCGGGGGGCAACTAATGAAAAACTGTTTTTT. Its translation: CASSIPSRGATNEKLFF.

The chain couples TRBV21-1 to TRBJ2-7. TRBV21-1 is listed as a pseudogene. The CDR3 covers 14 residues. The CDR3 here is CASSVSGRSYEQYF. CDR3 in DNA: TGTGCCAGCAGCGTATCGGGACGCTCCTACGAGCAGTACTTC.

The chain has TRBV4-1 and TRBJ2-3, with 9 bases fitting TRBD2. CDR1 and CDR2 (germline): MGHRA, YSYEKL. The CDR3 length is 17 residues. V was pared by 1 base and J by 0 bases, with 5 bases of the junction left unmatched. DNA for the CDR3: TGCGCCAGCAGCCAAGTGTTAGCGGGAGCAAGCACAGATACGCAGTATTTT. Its protein product is CASSQVLAGASTDTQYF.

This sequence joins TRBV4-2 and TRBJ2-4; either TRBD1 or TRBD2 may supply D (5 bases each). V gave up 0 bases and J gave up 0 bases, with 18 bases separating them. Germline V lookup: CDR1 LGHNA, CDR2 YNFKEQ. The CDR3 extends over 19 amino acids. The CDR3 reads CASSQDPQTRGKAKNIQYF. CDR3 nucleotide sequence: TGTGCCAGCAGCCAAGATCCCCAAACTAGGGGTAAAGCCAAAAACATTCAGTACTTC.

The rearrangement uses TRBV11-3 and TRBJ2-7; 8 nucleotides match TRBD1. Unmatched junction bases numbered 10, after V lost 1 base and J lost 8 bases. CDR1 is SGHNT and CDR2 is YENEEA in the germline V gene. The CDR3 runs 15 residues. The CDR3 region has the DNA TGTGCCAGCAGCTTAGGGACAGGGCCTTTACCGCAGCAGTACTTC. Encoded protein: CASSLGTGPLPQQYF.

The V call is TRBV25-1, the J call TRBJ2-2, with a weak D call TRBD2 (6 bases). V was cut by 7 bases and J by 6 bases, with 15 bases left in between. CDR3 length equals 14 residues. Germline V gene lookup returns CDR1 MGHDK and CDR2 SYGVNS. CDR3 nucleotide sequence: TGTGCCAGCAAATCTCCGGGAGAGGCCGGGGAGCTGTTTTTT. Its protein is CASKSPGEAGELFF.

The V and J genes are TRBV19 and TRBJ1-5, with D perhaps TRBD1 (6 bases). V was pared by 7 bases and J by 7 bases, with 14 bases between. CDR1 is LNHDA, CDR2 SQIVND, per germline (reference sequence). CDR3 length: 13 amino acids. CDR3 in amino acids: CASTPYRDQPQHF. Here the CDR3 DNA reads TGTGCCAGTACCCCCTACAGGGACCAGCCCCAGCATTTT.

V and J are TRBV27 and TRBJ1-2; no clear D gene. CDR1 and CDR2 from the germline V gene are MNHEY and SMNVEV (reference sequence). CDR3 length equals 12 residues. Trimming left V 5 bases short and J 1 base short, with 5 bases between. CDR3 nucleotides: TGTGCCAGCAGTCCATATAACTATGGCTACACCTTC. This gives the protein CASSPYNYGYTF.

In this sample, this clone turned up a few times. The CDR3 nucleotides read TGTGCCAGCAGCTTAGATCGGGGACTAGCGGGCTTCACCGGGGAGCTGTTTTTT. Translating gives CASSLDRGLAGFTGELFF. The rearrangement links TRBV11-2 to TRBJ2-2, with 12 bases matching TRBD2. Trimming at V came to 0 bases and at J to 4 bases, leaving 6 bases not matched to a gene. CDR3 length: 18 amino acids. Germline CDR1 SGHAT, CDR2 FQNNGV.

The chain is built from TRBV30 and TRBJ2-3; D perhaps matches TRBD2 (5 bases). CDR3 size: 11 residues. Germline CDR1 reads GTSNPN; CDR2 reads SVGIG (reference sequence). V shed 1 base and J shed 7 bases, with 6 bases lying between them. CDR3 sequence (DNA): TGTGCCTGGAGTGGAGGGTATACGCAGTATTTT. It translates to CAWSGGYTQYF.

A single count supports this clone. The chain is built from TRBV7-3 and TRBJ2-1; possibly TRBD1 for D (6 bases). The ends were cut back, 1 base at V and 10 bases at J, with 17 bases in the middle. Germline V gene sequence: CDR1 SGHTA, CDR2 FQGTGA. This CDR3 has 15 residues. This CDR3 reads CASSLIPGQDREQFF. The CDR3 coding sequence is TGTGCCAGCAGCTTAATTCCGGGACAAGATCGGGAGCAGTTCTTC.

This chain connects TRBV4-2 to TRBJ1-1; 7 nucleotides match TRBD1. CDR3 length equals 14 residues. After removal of 1 base from V and 10 bases from J, the junction contained 9 bases not matched to a gene. Germline CDR1 is LGHNA and CDR2 is YNFKEQ. CDR3 residues: CASSQGDSARGAFF. DNA for the CDR3: TGTGCCAGCAGCCAAGGGGACAGTGCCCGTGGAGCTTTCTTT.

This chain uses TRBV5-1 with TRBJ2-1; D gene uncertain. The CDR3 totals 15 residues. Trimming took 0 bases from V and 3 from J, leaving 10 bases between them. Germline V CDR1 and CDR2: SGHRS, YFSETQ. The CDR3 loop reads CASSLATIGYNEQFF. The CDR3 DNA follows: TGCGCCAGCAGCTTGGCCACAATAGGCTACAATGAGCAGTTCTTC.

The chain is built from TRBV11-2 and TRBJ2-7; D is ambiguous. The V gene's germline CDR1 is SGHAT and CDR2 FQNNGV. The CDR3 has 12 residues. V lost 1 base to trimming and J lost 2 bases, with 3 bases between them. The CDR3 is CASSLAAYEQYF. The CDR3 DNA reads as TGTGCCAGCAGCTTAGCGGCCTACGAGCAGTACTTC. The full variable domain, completed using reference TRBV11-2 and TRBJ2-7, is EAGVAQSPRYKIIEKRQSVAFWCNPISGHATLYWYQQILGQGPKLLIQFQNNGVVDDSQLPKDRFSAERLKGVDSTLKIQPAKLEDSAVYLCASSLAAYEQYFGPGTRLTVT.

The chain carries TRBV11-2 and TRBJ2-7, with a weak D call TRBD2 (7 bases). Germline-derived CDR1 and CDR2 are SGHAT and FQNNGV. The CDR3 sequence is 16 residues long. V was shortened by 5 bases and J by 7 bases, with 24 bases between the two germline ends. The CDR3 loop is CASSIVKKRGAWEQYF. CDR3 DNA: TGTGCCAGCAGCATAGTAAAGAAACGGGGGGCATGGGAGCAGTACTTC.